The rows below give T cell receptor beta chains drawn from one sample of a study of blood T cell repertoires in COVID-19. TCRdb keeps only in-frame clones here, not all; method: immunoSEQ multiplex PCR. The data show 170,000 or so clones, with approximately 87% seen just once and under 15% held by the top ten. Sequenced material: peripheral blood. These receptors were obtained from a woman aged 70-85 years with COVID-19, enrolled during active disease. Each CDR3 is given with its conserved first and last residue.

v_call | cdr3_aa
TRBV6-5 | CASGSAQGRKHEQFF
TRBV30 | CAWSHYGYTF
TRBV7-9 | CASRLSLSGANVLTF
TRBV5-6 | CASSPPGNTEAFF
TRBV15 | CATSGGTAYGEQYF
TRBV20-1 | CSASRGDRDNSPLHF
TRBV28 | CASSLTPQPQHF
TRBV10-2 | CASSESSRETQYF
TRBV28 | CASLTGGRINEKLFF
TRBV10-3 | CAIREAGVSYNEQFF
TRBV6-5 | CASSKQGPTNEKLFF
TRBV4-1 | CASSQDVTGTGNTIYF
TRBV9 | CASSVDTGNQPQHF
TRBV3-1/TRBV3-2 | CASSQARVYEQYF
TRBV20-1 | CSASLLPGQGGGYTF
TRBV6-2/TRBV6-3 | CASSSLISNYEQYF
TRBV30 | CAWKPGQATNYGYTF
TRBV2 | CASSVQGGMNTEAFF
TRBV7-3 | CASSLTGTSGVNSYNEQFF
TRBV18 | CASSARSGSGLETQYF
TRBV7-9 | CASRSPRGAHGANVLTF
TRBV28 | CASSLIAGVINEQFF
TRBV9 | CASSVGGIGNTIYF
TRBV28 | CASGQGQAF
TRBV7-2 | CASQLTGPVSGFFPQHF
TRBV30 | CAGASKGVSTDTQYF
TRBV29-1 | CSARWTLTTDTQYF
TRBV4-2 | CASSQDTAGMDEQFF
TRBV24-1 | CATSGIMDYGYTF
TRBV20-1 | CSASSGRNTGELFF
TRBV27 | CASRSTENYGYTF
TRBV27 | CASSFRGSNTEAFF
TRBV19 | CASSKREGPPTDTQYF